This T cell receptor (beta chain) stems from a study of blood T cell repertoires in COVID-19. Looking at the study overall: The United States, Italy and Spain supplied acute and convalescent COVID-19 samples.

The germline CDR1 and CDR2 sequences are LNHDA and SQIVND (reference sequence). V was pared by 7 bases and J by 4 bases, with 9 bases of the junction left unmatched. The CDR3 length is 15 residues. TCRdb keeps only in-frame clones here, not all; method: immunoSEQ multiplex PCR. The table lists 40,000 to 45,000 clones, 60% to 80% of them singletons, with roughly a third in the top ten. Sequencing was done on a sample of peripheral blood. The J gene is TRBJ2-1, the V gene TRBV19; TRBD1 matches 8 bases. The source is a woman older than 75 with acute or convalescent COVID-19. CDR3 nucleotide sequence: TGTGCCAGTATGGGCGACAGGGGAATGTACAATGAGCAGTTCTTC. It is translated as CASMGDRGMYNEQFF.